Shown below are 9 T cell receptor beta chains from a single sample sequenced in a study of cytomegalovirus exposure and HLA in healthy donors. PCR was performed using 60 Vbeta and 13 Jbeta primers. Data came from immunoSEQ multiplex PCR; TCRdb stores just in-frame clones and leaves some out. The table includes roughly 200,000 clones, almost 85% detected once. Sequenced: PBMCs. The receptors derive from a woman aged 40 to 50 in good health and CMV-seronegative.

This clone occurred a few times. The chain links TRBV6-1 to TRBJ1-5; 7 positions match TRBD1. The length of the CDR3 is 13 residues. The V and J ends lost 4 bases and 5 bases, in that order; junction bases with no gene match: 2. Germline loops: CDR1 MNHNS, CDR2 SASEGT. This CDR3 reads CASSVDRDQPQHF. CDR3 nucleotides: TGTGCCAGCAGTGTTGACAGGGATCAGCCCCAGCATTTT.

As DNA, the CDR3 is TGTGCCAGCAGCCTGGGGGGGTTTGGGGATGAGCAGTTCTTC. As protein: CASSLGGFGDEQFF. The chain couples TRBV7-9 to TRBJ2-1; 7 bases are shared with TRBD2. The CDR3 loop spans 14 amino acids. Germline assignment: CDR1 SEHNR and CDR2 FQNEAQ (reference sequence). The V segment lost 5 bases and the J segment 8 bases; nucleotides outside the gene matches: 9.

The rearrangement joins TRBV27 to TRBJ2-5, with D possibly TRBD1 on 6 matching bases. Trimming removed 6 bases from V and 3 bases from J, with 32 bases in between. The CDR3 spans 20 residues. The germline V gene encodes CDR1 MNHEY and CDR2 SMNVEV (reference sequence). For the CDR3, the DNA is TGTGCCAGCAGACCTCAGGACAGCACTTACGAGAGTGCCACTAAAGAGACCCAGTACTTC. This codes for CASRPQDSTYESATKETQYF.

CDR3 DNA sequence: TGTGCCAGCAGCCCGGGACTACACAGCTCCTACGAGCAGTACTTC. Its protein is CASSPGLHSSYEQYF. The rearrangement links TRBV13 to TRBJ2-7, with 7 bases aligning to TRBD2. The V segment lost 5 bases and the J segment 0 bases; nucleotides outside the gene matches: 7. In germline, CDR1 is PRHDT, CDR2 FYEKMQ (reference sequence). There are 15 residues in the CDR3.

The V and J genes are TRBV28 and TRBJ1-5; a weak D match, TRBD1 (6 bases). The CDR3 has 15 residues. Germline V gives CDR1 MDHEN, CDR2 SYDVKM. V was clipped by 5 bases and J by 1 base, with 12 bases between them. The CDR3, as DNA: TGTGCCAGCAGTCCCCGGGGGGCCAGCAATCAGCCCCAGCATTTT. It yields the protein CASSPRGASNQPQHF.

V and J are TRBV2 and TRBJ1-4, with 9 positions matching TRBD1. This CDR3 has 13 amino acids. Germline CDR1 SNHLY, CDR2 FYNNEI. The trim removed 9 bases at V and 8 bases at J, leaving 7 bases unmatched. CDR3 coding DNA: TGTGCCAGTAGGACAGGGGCGGAAGAAAAACTGTTTTTT. As protein: CASRTGAEEKLFF. The full variable domain, with the rest looked up from reference TRBV2 and TRBJ1-4, is EPEVTQTPSHQVTQMGQEVILRCVPISNHLYFYWYRQILGQKVEFLVSFYNNEISEKSEIFDDQFSVERPDGSNFTLKIRSTKLEDSAMYFCASRTGAEEKLFFGSGTQLSVL.

The chain carries TRBV2 and TRBJ1-3; D gene uncertain. This CDR3 spans 15 amino acids. The germline CDR1 and CDR2 sequences are SNHLY and FYNNEI. V lost 3 bases, J lost 2 bases, and 11 bases lay in between. The CDR3 DNA reads TGTGCCAGCAGTGATCGGGTGGGTACTGGAAACACCATATATTTT. Its translation: CASSDRVGTGNTIYF.

The chain's CDR3 is CASSITSGGYEQYF. The CDR3 DNA follows: TGTGCCAGTAGTATCACTAGCGGGGGCTACGAGCAGTACTTC. This chain uses TRBV19 with TRBJ2-7; 11 bases are shared with TRBD2. The CDR3 is 14 residues long. Germline V gene sequence: CDR1 LNHDA, CDR2 SQIVND (reference sequence). J gave up 3 bases and V 3 bases, and 1 base lay outside the gene matches.

The CDR3 here is CAWSEGGGETQYF. The CDR3 nucleotides read TGTGCCTGGAGTGAAGGCGGGGGAGAGACCCAGTACTTC. This chain uses TRBV30 with TRBJ2-5; 7 bases agree with TRBD2. With 1 base clipped from V and 4 bases from J, the junction kept 3 bases outside the gene matches. Germline CDR1 reads GTSNPN; CDR2 reads SVGIG (reference sequence). The CDR3 has 13 residues. Full variable domain (remainder filled in from reference TRBV30 and TRBJ2-5): SQTIHQWPATLVQPVGSPLSLECTVEGTSNPNLYWYRQAAGRGLQLLFYSVGIGQISSEVPQNLSASRPQDRQFILSSKKLLLSDSGFYLCAWSEGGGETQYFGPGTRLLVL.